The present T cell receptor beta chain was sequenced within a study of cytomegalovirus exposure and HLA in healthy donors. Study-level findings and limits: Later analysis revealed greater clonal expansion in HLA-associated TCR beta chains than in equally common others.

60 Vbeta and 13 Jbeta primers were used in PCR. Per the authors' pipeline: The count from a later analysis was tens of millions of unique TCR beta chains, around 11 million of them shared. Data came from immunoSEQ multiplex PCR; TCRdb stores just in-frame clones and leaves some out. The D gene and trimming were derived from the DNA, and the V and J assignments and clone size from that table. This table has around 150,000 clones, nearly 80% appearing once. Unmatched junction bases numbered 1, after V lost 2 bases and J lost 5 bases. The CDR3 contains 13 residues. The germline CDR1 and CDR2 sequences are MNHEY and SVGAGI. Comment on this clone: Its antigen remains unknown.

Sequenced input: PBMCs. V and J are TRBV6-5 and TRBJ2-7, with 9 bases identical to TRBD1. The TCR was taken from a man aged 30 to 45 in good health and CMV-seronegative. CDR3 nucleotide sequence: TGTGCCAGCAGTTACGGACAGGGGAACGAGCAGTACTTC. Translated, it gives CASSYGQGNEQYF.